Here is one TCR beta chain with its context. This clonotype came up a few times. Its cognate antigen has yet to be identified. No base quality information exists; no much larger clone differs at one position. The receptor library was made with RT-PCR. TCRdb names Illumina HiSeq 2500 as the instrument used. The raw public reads went through TCRdb reprocessing: fastp at Q25, MiXCR clone calling, in-frame beta chains kept. Entries that share a CDR3 protein sequence are merged under the most common genes and DNA. This sample lists hundreds of thousands of distinct CDR3 sequences; less than 30% were detected once. The ten largest clones capture 1.9% of the sample. These data are taken from a study of response to subunit inactivated influenza vaccine (dated by TCRdb to 2016 to 2019). Turning to the overall study: To follow how T cells responded to a trivalent subunit inactivated influenza vaccine, the researchers relied on deep quantitative profiling of the T cell receptor repertoire.

Points the paper makes about the study in general: It was suggested by the authors that each seasonal influenza vaccination may recruit only a limited number of new T cells.

Relative to germline, V is missing 0 bases and J is missing 2 bases, with 6 bases of the junction outside any gene match. From the germline V gene, CDR1 is MDHEN and CDR2 is SYDVKM. Measured from the cysteine to the phenylalanine, the CDR3 is 17 residues long. The read is trimmed to its CDR3 DNA, 51 bases read in frame from base 1. This chain is built from TRBV28 and TRBJ2-1; TRBD2 fits 8 bases in the junction. The material was CD4+ T cells sorted from PBMCs, obtained around 5 days after vaccination. The clonotype was recovered from a man aged 50 or older who received an inactivated influenza vaccine. Donor details come from another sample of the same person, matched by shared clones. This receptor has the CDR3 CASSLWAGRGTYNEQFF. The nucleotide sequence reads as follows: TGTGCCAGCAGTTTATGGGCCGGGAGGGGAACCTACAATGAGCAGTTCTTC.